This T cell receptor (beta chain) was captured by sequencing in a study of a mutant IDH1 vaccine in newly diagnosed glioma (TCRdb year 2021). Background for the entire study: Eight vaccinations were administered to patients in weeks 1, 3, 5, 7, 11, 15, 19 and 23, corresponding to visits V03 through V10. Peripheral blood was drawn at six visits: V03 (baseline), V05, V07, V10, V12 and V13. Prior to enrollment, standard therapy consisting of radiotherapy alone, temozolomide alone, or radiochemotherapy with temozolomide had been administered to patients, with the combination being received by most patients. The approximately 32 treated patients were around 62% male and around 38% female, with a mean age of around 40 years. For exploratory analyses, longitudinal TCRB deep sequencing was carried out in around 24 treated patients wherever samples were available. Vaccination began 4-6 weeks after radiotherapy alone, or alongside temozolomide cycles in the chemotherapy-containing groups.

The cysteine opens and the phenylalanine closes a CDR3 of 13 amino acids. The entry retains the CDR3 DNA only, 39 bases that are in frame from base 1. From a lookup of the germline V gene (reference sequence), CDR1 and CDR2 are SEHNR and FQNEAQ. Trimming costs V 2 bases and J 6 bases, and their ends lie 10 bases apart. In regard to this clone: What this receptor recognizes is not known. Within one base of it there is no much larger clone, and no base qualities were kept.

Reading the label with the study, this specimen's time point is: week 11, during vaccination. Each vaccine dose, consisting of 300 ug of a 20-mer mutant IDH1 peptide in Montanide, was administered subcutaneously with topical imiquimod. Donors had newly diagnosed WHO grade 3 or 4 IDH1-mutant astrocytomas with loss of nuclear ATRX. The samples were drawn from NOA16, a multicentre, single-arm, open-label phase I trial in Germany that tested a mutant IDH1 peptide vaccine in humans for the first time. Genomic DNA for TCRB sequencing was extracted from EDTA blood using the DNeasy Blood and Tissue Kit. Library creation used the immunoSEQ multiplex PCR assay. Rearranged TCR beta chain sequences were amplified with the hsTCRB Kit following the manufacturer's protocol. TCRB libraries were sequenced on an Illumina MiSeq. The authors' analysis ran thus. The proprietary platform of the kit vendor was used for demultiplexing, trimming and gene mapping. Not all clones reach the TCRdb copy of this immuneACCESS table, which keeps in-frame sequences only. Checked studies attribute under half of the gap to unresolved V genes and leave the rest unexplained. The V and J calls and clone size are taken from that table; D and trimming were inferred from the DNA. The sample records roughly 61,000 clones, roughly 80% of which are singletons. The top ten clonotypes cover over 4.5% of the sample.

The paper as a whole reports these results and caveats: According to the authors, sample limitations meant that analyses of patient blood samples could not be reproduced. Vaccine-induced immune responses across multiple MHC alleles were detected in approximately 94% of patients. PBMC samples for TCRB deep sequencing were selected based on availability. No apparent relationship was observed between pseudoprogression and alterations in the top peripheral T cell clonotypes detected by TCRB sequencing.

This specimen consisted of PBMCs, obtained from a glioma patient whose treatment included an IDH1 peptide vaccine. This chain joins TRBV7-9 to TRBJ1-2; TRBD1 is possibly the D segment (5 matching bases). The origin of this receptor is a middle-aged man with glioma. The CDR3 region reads CASSLRDWDGYTF. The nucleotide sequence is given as TGTGCCAGCAGCTTAAGGGACTGGGATGGCTACACCTTC.